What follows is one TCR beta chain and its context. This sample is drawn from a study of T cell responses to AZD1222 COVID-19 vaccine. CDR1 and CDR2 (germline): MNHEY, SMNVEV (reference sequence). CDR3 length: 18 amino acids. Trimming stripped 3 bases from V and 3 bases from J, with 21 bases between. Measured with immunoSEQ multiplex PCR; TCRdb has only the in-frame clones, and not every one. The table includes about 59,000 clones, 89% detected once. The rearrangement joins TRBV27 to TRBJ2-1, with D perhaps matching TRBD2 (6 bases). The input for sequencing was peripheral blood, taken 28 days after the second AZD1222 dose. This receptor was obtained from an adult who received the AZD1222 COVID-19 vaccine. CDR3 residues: CASSFRTSGTQVYNEQFF. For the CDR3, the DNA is TGTGCCAGCAGTTTTCGGACATCCGGGACTCAAGTCTACAATGAGCAGTTCTTC.